This record looks at one T cell receptor (beta chain) sequence and its context. What it recognizes is unknown. This sample's time point: blood 2 weeks post-SBRT. Treatment reported: 15 Gy SBRT to primary tumor, nephrectomy 4 weeks later. The tumor was a clear cell renal cell carcinoma. Sequenced by immunoSEQ multiplex PCR; TCRdb stores in-frame clones only, minus some. The repertoire holds around 130,000 clones, with around nine tenths as singletons. The sample belongs to a study of radiation and T cells in renal cell carcinoma. Study-wide context: Nephrectomy followed 15 Gy stereotactic body radiation by 4 weeks. Broader study findings: Pretreatment tumor biopsies were lacking, so baseline clonotypes are unknown.

The material was blood, obtained from a patient whose treatment included radiotherapy and nephrectomy. The TCR was taken from a woman in her 70s with renal cell carcinoma.

The CDR3 is CASSGGVGAPEAFF. CDR3 sequence (DNA): TGTGCCAGCAGTGGTGGGGTGGGGGCGCCTGAAGCTTTCTTT. The gene calls are TRBV6-1 and TRBJ1-1, with a tentative D call TRBD1 (6 bases). The CDR3 totals 14 residues. Germline assignment: CDR1 MNHNS and CDR2 SASEGT. The V end lost 4 bases, the J end lost 6 bases, and 15 bases lay between the germline ends.